This T cell receptor beta chain derives from a study of blood T cell repertoires in COVID-19. Which cohort a participant joined came from the clinical history participants gave. V dropped 0 bases and J dropped 6 bases, with 8 bases sitting between them. CDR3 size: 13 residues. Looked up from germline, CDR1 is SGHTA and CDR2 is FQGNSA. Sequencing used immunoSEQ multiplex PCR; TCRdb keeps in-frame clones, though not all of them. The sample consists of around 380,000 clones, more than 70% of them appearing once. This TCR came from a man aged 25-45 years who had recovered from COVID-19. This chain joins TRBV7-2 and TRBJ1-1, with D maybe TRBD1 (6 bases). Sequenced sample: PBMCs or T cells enriched from blood (not recorded which). The chain's CDR3 is CASSLARTAEAFF. The CDR3 DNA follows: TGTGCCAGCAGCTTAGCGAGGACAGCTGAAGCTTTCTTT.